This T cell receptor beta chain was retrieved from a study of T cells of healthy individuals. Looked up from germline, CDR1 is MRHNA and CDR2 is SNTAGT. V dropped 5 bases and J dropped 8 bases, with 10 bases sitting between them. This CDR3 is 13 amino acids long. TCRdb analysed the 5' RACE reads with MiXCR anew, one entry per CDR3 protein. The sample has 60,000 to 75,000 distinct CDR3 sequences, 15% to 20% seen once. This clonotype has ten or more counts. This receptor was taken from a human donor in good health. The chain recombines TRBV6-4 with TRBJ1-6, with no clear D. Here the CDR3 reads CASSPRMDSPLHF. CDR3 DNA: TGTGCCAGCAGTCCCAGGATGGATTCACCCCTCCACTTT.